The rows below give T cell receptor beta chains drawn from one sample of a study of vaccination and CD4 T cells after COVID-19. Which antigens these TCRs recognize remains unknown. Using its own MiXCR run on the PCR reads, TCRdb lists one record per CDR3 protein. The table lists 6,000 or so distinct CDR3 sequences, roughly 18% of them singletons. Material: CD4+ T cells from blood, cultured in vitro. The receptors were sampled from a human donor who had recovered from COVID-19. CDR3s include the opening cysteine and the closing phenylalanine or tryptophan. D genes are given only for firm matches. The size entry is marked missing in some rows and otherwise reads once, few, many or a size class.

clone_size j_call d_call v_call cdr3_aa cdr3_nt
few TRBJ2-7 - TRBV6-2/TRBV6-3 CASSTAGVYYEQYF TGTGCCAGCAGTACAGCCGGGGTTTACTACGAGCAGTACTTC
- TRBJ2-2 - TRBV28 CASSLSGATGELFF TGTGCCAGCAGTTTATCGGGGGCCACCGGGGAGCTGTTTTTT
once TRBJ2-5 - TRBV5-5 CASSLVETQYF TGTGCCAGCAGCTTGGTAGAGACCCAGTACTTC
few TRBJ2-7 - TRBV28 CASSRQVTYEQYF TGTGCCAGCAGCCGACAGGTTACCTACGAGCAGTACTTC
- TRBJ1-2 - TRBV6-2/TRBV6-3 CASSFSGLRGYTF TGTGCCAGCAGTTTCTCAGGCTTGAGAGGCTACACCTTC
- TRBJ2-3 - TRBV24-1 CATSDLLGGASTDTQYF TGTGCCACCAGTGATTTGCTTGGGGGAGCTAGCACAGATACGCAGTATTTT
large TRBJ2-7 TRBD1 TRBV10-3 CAIGWDSSYEQYF TGTGCCATCGGGTGGGACAGTTCTTACGAGCAGTACTTC
- TRBJ1-3 - TRBV30 CAWREGSGNTIYF TGTGCCTGGAGGGAGGGCTCTGGAAACACCATATATTTT
medium-sized TRBJ1-2 - TRBV7-9 CASSLTSRSPNYGYTF TGTGCCAGCAGCCTCACTAGCCGCAGTCCGAACTATGGCTACACCTTC
medium-sized TRBJ2-5 TRBD2 TRBV20-1 CSAAPKRGVETQYF TGCAGTGCTGCCCCAAAGCGGGGAGTGGAGACCCAGTACTTC
medium-sized TRBJ2-5 - TRBV7-8 CASSLAGSWVETQYF TGTGCCAGCAGCTTAGCCGGGAGTTGGGTAGAGACCCAGTACTTC
- TRBJ1-2 - TRBV11-2 CASSLEELYGYTF TGTGCCAGCAGCTTAGAAGAACTTTATGGCTACACCTTC
few TRBJ1-6 - TRBV6-2/TRBV6-3 CASSYSEQNGLPLHF TGTGCCAGCAGTTACTCGGAACAGAATGGGCTCCCCCTCCACTTT
few TRBJ1-1 - TRBV19 CASSISEYTEAFF TGTGCCAGTAGTATATCGGAGTACACTGAAGCTTTCTTT
medium-sized TRBJ2-7 TRBD2 TRBV20-1 CSALIAGGVYEQYF TGCAGTGCTCTGATAGCGGGAGGGGTCTACGAGCAGTACTTC
- TRBJ2-7 TRBD2 TRBV18 CASSRGGGYEQYF TGTGCCAGCTCACGCGGGGGAGGTTACGAGCAGTACTTC
few TRBJ1-1 - TRBV28 CASSLGNRVSEAFF TGTGCCAGCAGTTTAGGAAACAGGGTATCTGAAGCTTTCTTT
few TRBJ1-3 - TRBV6-1 CASSESPSGSGNTIYF TGTGCCAGCAGTGAAAGTCCCAGCGGGTCCGGAAACACCATATATTTT
- TRBJ2-2 TRBD2 TRBV6-5 CASSYSRTSGRAFHGELFF TGTGCCAGCAGTTACTCTAGGACTAGCGGGAGGGCCTTCCACGGGGAGCTGTTTTTT
few TRBJ2-1 TRBD2 TRBV24-1 CATSDPSGGPYNEQFF TGTGCCACCAGTGATCCCAGCGGGGGTCCCTACAATGAGCAGTTCTTC
- TRBJ2-1 - TRBV7-9 CASSQNRAYYNEQFF TGTGCCAGCAGCCAAAACAGGGCCTACTACAATGAGCAGTTCTTC
- TRBJ2-3 TRBD2 TRBV11-2 CASSTLAGGLTDTQYF TGTGCCAGCAGCACCCTAGCGGGAGGATTAACAGATACGCAGTATTTT
medium-sized TRBJ1-2 - TRBV19 CASSIASGKRPYGYTF TGTGCCAGTAGTATAGCATCGGGGAAAAGGCCCTATGGCTACACCTTC
- TRBJ1-2 TRBD1 TRBV5-4 CASSSGGVTGGAYGYTF TGTGCCAGCAGCTCGGGTGGGGTTACAGGGGGCGCCTATGGCTACACCTTC
- TRBJ1-2 TRBD1 TRBV5-8 CASSPGTASWGYTF TGTGCCAGCAGCCCGGGGACAGCCTCATGGGGCTACACCTTC
- TRBJ1-1 - TRBV12-3/TRBV12-4 CASSSLGWGNTEAFF TGTGCCAGCAGTTCTTTGGGTTGGGGAAACACTGAAGCTTTCTTT
- TRBJ1-3 - TRBV10-3 CAISESGSSGNTIYF TGTGCCATCAGTGAGTCGGGCAGCTCTGGGAACACCATATATTTT
- TRBJ2-1 - TRBV7-2 CASSPQAGWGNNEQFF TGTGCCAGCAGCCCCCAGGCAGGGTGGGGGAACAATGAGCAGTTCTTC
- TRBJ2-7 TRBD2 TRBV6-1 CASSPTSGRSNYEQYF TGTGCCAGCAGTCCGACTAGCGGGAGGTCCAACTACGAGCAGTACTTC